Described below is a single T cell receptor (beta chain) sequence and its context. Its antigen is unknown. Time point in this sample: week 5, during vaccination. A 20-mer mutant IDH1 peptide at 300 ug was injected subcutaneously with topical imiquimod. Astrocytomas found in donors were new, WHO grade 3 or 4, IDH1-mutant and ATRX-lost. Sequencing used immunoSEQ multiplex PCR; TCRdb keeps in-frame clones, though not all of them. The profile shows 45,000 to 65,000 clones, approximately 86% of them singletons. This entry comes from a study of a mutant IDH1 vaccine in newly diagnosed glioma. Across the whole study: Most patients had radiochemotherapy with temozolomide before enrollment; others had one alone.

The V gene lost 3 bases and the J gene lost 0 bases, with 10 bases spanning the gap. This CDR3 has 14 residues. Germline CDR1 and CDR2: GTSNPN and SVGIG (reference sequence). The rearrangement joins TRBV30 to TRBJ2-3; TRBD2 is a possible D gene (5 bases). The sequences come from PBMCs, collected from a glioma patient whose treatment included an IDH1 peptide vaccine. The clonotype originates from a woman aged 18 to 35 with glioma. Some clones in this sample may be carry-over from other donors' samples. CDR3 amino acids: CAWSRGSSTDTQYF. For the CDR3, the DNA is TGTGCCTGGAGCCGAGGGAGCAGCACAGATACGCAGTATTTT.